The 32 T cell receptor beta chains given below trace back to one sample, sequenced in a study of cytomegalovirus exposure and HLA in healthy donors. Amplification used 60 Vbeta primers and 13 Jbeta primers. Only in-frame clones appear in the TCRdb table, and some are missing; sequencing was by immunoSEQ multiplex PCR. The data contain 150,000 to 200,000 clones, around 79% of them singletons. Sequenced sample: PBMCs. These receptors all stem from a woman in her forties or fifties in good health and CMV-seronegative.

This rearrangement joins TRBV5-1 to TRBJ2-1; 10 bases align to TRBD2. Germline loops: CDR1 SGHRS, CDR2 YFSETQ. Trimming at V came to 4 bases and at J to 5 bases, leaving 6 bases not matched to a gene. The CDR3 runs 15 residues. The CDR3 DNA is TGCGCCAGCAGCCCTCTAGCGGGAGTAAACAATGAGCAGTTCTTC. Translation gives CASSPLAGVNNEQFF.

The chain is built from TRBV7-9 and TRBJ1-3, with D unclear. The CDR3 spans 16 residues. Germline V gene lookup returns CDR1 SEHNR and CDR2 FQNEAQ (reference sequence). Between the trimmed V and J ends, which lost 4 bases and 1 base, there was a span of 14 bases. DNA of the CDR3: TGTGCCAGCAGCTCCCCCCTTGGGCCGTCTGGAAACACCATATATTTT. Translated, it gives CASSSPLGPSGNTIYF.

This clone was observed a few times. J is TRBJ2-1 and V is TRBV27, with 9 bases lining up with TRBD2. This CDR3 contains 15 residues. CDR1 is MNHEY and CDR2 is SMNVEV in the germline V gene (reference sequence). Trimming at V came to 7 bases and at J to 0 bases, leaving 4 bases not matched to a gene. The CDR3, as DNA: TGTGCCAGCACGCGGGGGGGGCCCTCCTACAATGAGCAGTTCTTC. Translated, it gives CASTRGGPSYNEQFF.

V usage is TRBV7-2 and J usage is TRBJ1-2; 7 bases map to TRBD1. The CDR3 contains 13 residues. The junction had 6 bases not matched to a gene; V was cut back by 6 bases and J by 5 bases. Germline CDR1 and CDR2: SGHTA and FQGNSA. The CDR3 loop reads CASRRGGSYGYTF. CDR3 sequence (DNA): TGTGCCAGCAGGCGAGGGGGCAGTTATGGCTACACCTTC.

J is TRBJ2-2 and V is TRBV5-8; a possible D gene is TRBD2 (5 bases). In germline, CDR1 is SGHTS, CDR2 YDEGEE. Trimming removed 3 bases from V and 4 bases from J, with 13 bases in between. The CDR3 consists of 15 residues. The chain's CDR3 is CASSSGTRVTGELFF. The CDR3 DNA reads TGTGCCAGCAGCTCGGGTACGAGGGTCACCGGGGAGCTGTTTTTT.

The chain uses TRBV21-1 and TRBJ1-1. TRBV21-1 is recorded as a pseudogene. The length of the CDR3 is 10 residues. CDR3 protein: CLGLITEAFF. The CDR3, as DNA: TGTTTAGGACTGATCACTGAAGCTTTCTTT.

The rearrangement uses TRBV28 and TRBJ2-5, with a tentative D call TRBD1 (6 bases). Judging by the DNA end, TRBJ2-7 fits better; the J call may be wrong. The CDR3 runs to 14 residues. Germline CDR1 reads MDHEN; CDR2 reads SYDVKM. The CDR3 bases are TGTGCCAGCAGTTTACAGGGGTCCTCCTACGAGCAGTACTTC. Translated: CASSLQGSSYEQYF.

The gene calls are TRBV5-6 and TRBJ1-4; 7 nucleotides agree with TRBD1. The CDR3 covers 15 residues. Looked up from germline, CDR1 is SGHDT and CDR2 is YYEEEE. V lost 4 bases and J lost 7; bases outside the gene matches: 10. CDR3: CASSLQQGRSEKLFF. The CDR3 bases are TGTGCCAGCAGCCTACAACAGGGGAGAAGTGAAAAACTGTTTTTT.

The gene calls are TRBV29-1 and TRBJ2-2; D is perhaps TRBD2 (5 bases). Per the germline V gene, CDR1 is SQVTM and CDR2 is ANQGSEA. The CDR3 runs to 13 residues. V was trimmed by 5 bases and J by 4 bases, leaving 11 bases between them. CDR3 coding DNA: TGCAGCGTTTGGCCGGGGAGCACCGGGGAGCTGTTTTTT. Its translation is CSVWPGSTGELFF.

V gene TRBV7-9 combines with J gene TRBJ2-7; 9 bases align to TRBD1. Germline V gives CDR1 SEHNR, CDR2 FQNEAQ (reference sequence). This CDR3 has 17 residues. Losses at the gene ends were 4 bases for V and 0 bases for J; bases not matched to a gene: 10. CDR3 amino acids: CASSYNRDRVLSYEQYF. The CDR3 coding sequence is TGTGCCAGCAGCTATAACCGGGACAGGGTTCTCTCCTACGAGCAGTACTTC.

This clone was found a few times. V is TRBV7-9 and J is TRBJ2-3; weak D call: TRBD1 (5 bases). Germline lookup yields CDR1 SEHNR and CDR2 FQNEAQ (reference sequence). The CDR3 spans 14 residues. V lost 5 bases, J lost 6 bases, and 15 bases lay in between. This CDR3 reads CASSLGAPSDTQYF. For the CDR3, the DNA is TGTGCCAGCAGCCTAGGGGCCCCCTCCGATACGCAGTATTTT. The full variable domain, rest sourced from reference TRBV7-9 and TRBJ2-3, is DTGVSQNPRHKITKRGQNVTFRCDPISEHNRLYWYRQTLGQGPEFLTYFQNEAQLEKSRLLSDRFSAERPKGSFSTLEIQRTEQGDSAMYLCASSLGAPSDTQYFGPGTRLTVL.

Turning to this clone: The junction shows a germline mismatch at one end, possibly a read error. V and J are TRBV7-9 and TRBJ2-7, with 9 bases identical to TRBD1. The CDR3 has 16 amino acids. From germline, CDR1 is SEHNR and CDR2 FQNEAQ (reference sequence). The CDR3 loop reads CSSSWTGATQPYEQYF. As DNA, the CDR3 is TGTTCCAGCAGCTGGACAGGGGCCACTCAACCCTACGAGCAGTACTTC.

CDR3 coding DNA: TGTGCCAGCAGCGTAGCACCAGGTTCAAGCAATCAGCCCCAGCATTTT. It yields the protein CASSVAPGSSNQPQHF. The chain uses TRBV9 and TRBJ1-5, with no clear D. The V and J ends lost 0 bases and 1 base respectively, with 11 bases between them. The CDR3 contains 16 residues. Germline lookup yields CDR1 SGDLS and CDR2 YYNGEE.

This clone was seen more than once but under ten times. The genes are TRBV19 and TRBJ2-7, with TRBD2 matching 11 bases. CDR3 size: 14 residues. Germline values: CDR1 LNHDA, CDR2 SQIVND (reference sequence). Trimming took 5 bases from V and 6 from J; bases not matched to a gene: 6. The DNA for the CDR3 is TGTGCCAGTAGTCGAACTAGCGGGAGAACCGAGCAGTACTTC. It codes for CASSRTSGRTEQYF. The variable domain in full, completed from reference TRBV19 and TRBJ2-7, reads DGGITQSPKYLFRKEGQNVTLSCEQNLNHDAMYWYRQDPGQGLRLIYYSQIVNDFQKGDIAEGYSVSREKKESFPLTVTSAQKNPTAFYLCASSRTSGRTEQYFGPGTRLTVT.

The rearrangement links TRBV2 to TRBJ2-2; 9 positions agree with TRBD2. This CDR3 comprises 16 residues. J lost 2 bases, V lost 4 bases, and 5 bases had no gene match. Germline loops: CDR1 SNHLY, CDR2 FYNNEI. The CDR3 nucleotides read TGTGCCAGCAGTGGCAGCGGGGGGATTAACACCGGGGAGCTGTTTTTT. It is translated as CASSGSGGINTGELFF.

The chain combines TRBV2 with TRBJ1-1; 9 nucleotides match TRBD1. This CDR3 spans 17 amino acids. Germline V gene sequence: CDR1 SNHLY, CDR2 FYNNEI. V was clipped by 0 bases and J by 1 base; unmatched bases: 6. The CDR3 loop reads CASSEAPPGQGNTEAFF. In DNA form, the CDR3 reads TGTGCCAGCAGTGAAGCGCCTCCGGGACAGGGGAACACTGAAGCTTTCTTT.

V is TRBV15 and J is TRBJ2-2, with TRBD2 identical over 12 bases. Germline V gene lookup returns CDR1 LNHNV and CDR2 YYDKDF (reference sequence). The V and J ends lost 3 bases and 1 base, in that order; junction bases with no gene match: 3. The CDR3 is 17 residues long. The CDR3 is CATSSGTSGWNTGELFF. In DNA, the CDR3 is TGTGCCACCAGCAGTGGGACTAGCGGGTGGAACACCGGGGAGCTGTTTTTT.

This clone has a single count. V and J are TRBV7-2 and TRBJ1-3; D might be TRBD1 (5 bases). The CDR3 runs to 15 residues. V dropped 3 bases and J dropped 2 bases, with 11 bases sitting between them. Germline CDR1 and CDR2: SGHTA and FQGNSA. The DNA for the CDR3 is TGTGCCAGCAGCTTGGGGCCCTCGGCTGGAAACACCATATATTTT. Translating it yields CASSLGPSAGNTIYF.

This chain connects TRBV5-1 to TRBJ2-7; the match to TRBD2 covers 8 bases. Germline V gene sequence: CDR1 SGHRS, CDR2 YFSETQ. The CDR3 is 15 amino acids. J gave up 0 bases and V 1 base, and 3 bases lay outside the gene matches. CDR3 coding DNA: TGCGCCAGCAGCTTGACTAGCGGTAACTCCTACGAGCAGTACTTC. Translation gives CASSLTSGNSYEQYF.

This chain joins TRBV7-9 and TRBJ2-1, with D possibly being TRBD2 (5 bases). V lost 3 bases to trimming and J lost 8 bases, with 8 bases between them. The CDR3 extends over 12 amino acids. The germline CDR1 and CDR2 sequences are SEHNR and FQNEAQ (reference sequence). The CDR3 coding sequence is TGTGCCAGCAGCTTCGCGGAGGATGAGCAGTTCTTC. This translates into CASSFAEDEQFF.

The J gene is TRBJ1-1, the V gene TRBV2, with 8 bases lining up with TRBD1. The CDR3 covers 15 residues. The V gene end was trimmed by 5 bases and the J gene end by 0 bases; junction bases not matched to a gene: 5. Germline CDR1 reads SNHLY; CDR2 reads FYNNEI. The CDR3 sequence is CASSRQGRVNTEAFF. CDR3 nucleotides: TGTGCCAGCAGTCGACAGGGGCGGGTGAACACTGAAGCTTTCTTT.

This clone came up once. The chain recombines TRBV7-6 with TRBJ1-4; TRBD1 might be the D (5 bases). CDR1 is SGHVS and CDR2 is FNYEAQ in the germline V gene. This CDR3 is 14 amino acids long. Trimming cost V 3 bases and J 5 bases, with 10 bases left between them. CDR3 sequence: CASSLRGINEKLFF. The CDR3 nucleotides read TGTGCCAGCAGCTTGCGGGGGATCAATGAAAAACTGTTTTTT.

V gene TRBV5-1 combines with J gene TRBJ2-7; weak D call: TRBD2 (6 bases). V was clipped by 4 bases and J by 4 bases, with 12 bases between them. Germline V gene data show CDR1 as SGHRS and CDR2 as YFSETQ. CDR3 size: 13 residues. Here the CDR3 DNA reads TGCGCCAGCAGCCCGGGACTCAAATACGAGCAGTACTTC. It specifies CASSPGLKYEQYF.

The chain uses TRBV7-2 and TRBJ1-1, with 9 bases fitting TRBD1. Germline V CDR1 and CDR2: SGHTA, FQGNSA. This CDR3 has 14 residues. Trimming took 5 bases from V and 3 from J; bases not matched to a gene: 4. The CDR3 region has the DNA TGTGCCAGCAGCCCCCGGACAGGGGACACTGAAGCTTTCTTT. It yields the protein CASSPRTGDTEAFF.

The chain uses TRBV18 and TRBJ1-2; 8 positions match TRBD1. The CDR3 sequence is 13 residues long. CDR1 and CDR2 (germline): KGHSH, LQKENI. The V segment lost 3 bases and the J segment 8 bases; nucleotides outside the gene matches: 5. The CDR3, as DNA: TGTGCCAGCTCACCCGGACAGGGTACGGGCTACACCTTC. Its protein product is CASSPGQGTGYTF.

This chain links TRBV6-1 with TRBJ2-7; TRBD1 matches at 7 bases. The CDR3 has 13 residues. The ends lost 6 bases at V and 4 bases at J; junction bases unmatched: 6. The V gene's germline CDR1 is MNHNS and CDR2 SASEGT. CDR3 nucleotide sequence: TGTGCCAGCAGACACAGGGGTTCGTACGAGCAGTACTTC. Translation: CASRHRGSYEQYF.

V gene TRBV5-1 combines with J gene TRBJ2-7; TRBD1 matches at 8 bases. The CDR3 loop spans 14 amino acids. Trimming cost V 2 bases and J 1 base; bases outside gene matches: 2. CDR1 is SGHRS, CDR2 YFSETQ, per germline. The CDR3 DNA reads TGCGCCAGCAGCTTTGGGACAGGTTCCTACGAGCAGTACTTC. Protein: CASSFGTGSYEQYF.

The chain joins TRBV6-5 to TRBJ1-5; 10 bases are shared with TRBD1. The length of the CDR3 is 15 residues. Germline CDR1 MNHEY, CDR2 SVGAGI. J lost 3 bases, V lost 6 bases, and 5 bases had no gene match. This chain's CDR3 is CASREGQGSNQPQHF. The DNA of the CDR3 is TGTGCCAGCAGGGAGGGACAGGGGTCCAATCAGCCCCAGCATTTT.

The chain employs TRBV5-1 and TRBJ1-3; D is ambiguous. CDR1 and CDR2 (germline): SGHRS, YFSETQ. The CDR3 sequence is 16 residues long. V was cut by 0 bases and J by 7 bases, with 17 bases left in between. The CDR3 region has the DNA TGCGCCAGCAGCTTGGTCCTGGCCCGGTTCGGGAACACCATATATTTT. Protein product: CASSLVLARFGNTIYF.

The rearrangement links TRBV7-9 to TRBJ1-3, with no clear D. Trimming removed 11 bases at V and 2 bases at J, with 13 bases between. CDR1 and CDR2 (germline): SEHNR, FQNEAQ (reference sequence). This CDR3 spans 13 amino acids. The CDR3 here is CAGPPEAGNTIYF. The CDR3 bases are TGTGCCGGACCCCCGGAGGCTGGAAACACCATATATTTT.

The chain has TRBV14 and TRBJ2-7; weak D call: TRBD1 (6 bases). V was cut by 4 bases and J by 0 bases, with 16 bases left in between. CDR3 size: 16 residues. Germline CDR1 reads SGHDN; CDR2 reads FVKESK. CDR3 residues: CASSPSIRDTSYEQYF. The CDR3 DNA reads TGTGCCAGCAGCCCGTCAATCCGGGACACCTCCTACGAGCAGTACTTC.

This clone was seen once. The chain combines TRBV4-1 with TRBJ2-3; D gene uncertain. Trimming left V 4 bases short and J 10 bases short, with 18 bases between. Germline CDR1 and CDR2: MGHRA and YSYEKL. The CDR3 contains 14 residues. CDR3 residues: CASSPEEWAGSQYF. The CDR3 bases are TGCGCCAGCAGCCCAGAAGAGTGGGCTGGCTCGCAGTATTTT.